The clone carrying this T cell receptor (beta chain) has more than one count but fewer than ten. These data originate in a study of identical twins. Via MiXCR, TCRdb re-called the 5' RACE reads, giving one row per CDR3 protein. The sample records just over 500,000 distinct CDR3 sequences, under 25% being singletons. The V end was cut by 7 bases, the J end by 1 base, with 9 bases between. Germline V CDR1 and CDR2: SNHLY, FYNNEI. This CDR3 comprises 13 residues. The same data also went into a second study, on T cells expressing NK-cell markers.

This chain joins TRBV2 and TRBJ2-3; D unresolved. Sequences were obtained from CD4+ T cells sorted from blood. The sequence was obtained from a woman aged 18-29 years in good health. CDR3: CASMNGGTDTQYF. The CDR3 region has the DNA TGTGCCAGCATGAACGGAGGCACAGATACGCAGTATTTT.